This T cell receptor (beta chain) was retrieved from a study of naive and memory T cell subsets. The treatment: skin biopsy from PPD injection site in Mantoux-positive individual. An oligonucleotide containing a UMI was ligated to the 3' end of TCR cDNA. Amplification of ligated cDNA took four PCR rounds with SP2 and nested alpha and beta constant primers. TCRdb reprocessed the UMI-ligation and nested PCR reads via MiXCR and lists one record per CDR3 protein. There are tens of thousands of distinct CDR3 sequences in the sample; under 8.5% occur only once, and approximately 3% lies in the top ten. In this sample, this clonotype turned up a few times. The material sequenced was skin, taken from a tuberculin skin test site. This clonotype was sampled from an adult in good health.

The CDR3 nucleotides are TGTGCCAGCAGCTCCCAAAGAAGTCAGCCCCAGCATTTT. This gives the protein CASSSQRSQPQHF. The rearrangement uses TRBV7-2 and TRBJ1-5, with D uncertain. Germline values: CDR1 SGHTA, CDR2 FQGNSA. Deletions cut 4 bases from V and 6 bases from J, with 10 bases between. The CDR3 is 13 residues long.